This T cell receptor (beta chain) came from a study of cytomegalovirus exposure and HLA in healthy donors. Study findings and constraints: Among TCR beta chains, those listed as cytomegalovirus-associated numbered about 160. One later analysis, an examination of the 100 to 150 validation repertoires, found that first-cohort TCR clusters tended to co-occur in them.

The germline V gene encodes CDR1 SGHNT and CDR2 YENEEA. The V gene lost 5 bases and the J gene lost 0 bases, with 12 bases spanning the gap. The CDR3 is 15 amino acids. Only one count was recorded for this clone. Its antigen remains unknown. The table came from immunoSEQ multiplex PCR; TCRdb's copy has only in-frame clones and leaves some out. The sample yields about 110,000 clones, about 94% seen once. The chain combines TRBV11-3 with TRBJ2-3, with a tentative D call TRBD2 (6 bases). Sequencing was carried out using PBMCs. The receptor was isolated from a woman aged 18-35 years in good health and CMV-seronegative. The CDR3 DNA follows: TGTGCCAGCAGCCCCGGGACTTCCAGCACAGATACGCAGTATTTT. Amino acid sequence: CASSPGTSSTDTQYF.